This T cell receptor beta chain originates from a study of shared clonotypes between healthy human individuals. For the study at large: A donor's plate count was three for CD4 naive and three for CD4 memory; CD8 naive had two and CD8 memory one. Overall study findings and caveats: As a rule, naive subsets had a larger estimated richness than memory subsets.

The V gene's germline CDR1 is SNHLY and CDR2 FYNNEI. CDR3 length: 19 amino acids. V was clipped by 1 base and J by 0 bases, with 16 bases between them. Of note for this clone: Its target is unknown.

Profiling relied on immunoSEQ multiplex PCR, and the TCRdb table lists in-frame clones only, not all of them. This sample yields some 2,000,000 clones, of which under 97% are seen a single time; roughly 0.13% belongs to the top ten. The sequence was collected from a man younger than 35 in good health. This chain links TRBV2 with TRBJ2-6, with a possible D match to TRBD2 (6 bases). Sequencing was done on a sample of naive CD4+ T cells sorted from blood. The subset is: CD45RA+ positively selected. CDR3 in DNA: TGTGCCAGCAGTGAAGGGGTTAGCGGTTGGGGCTCTGGGGCCAACGTCCTGACTTTC. Its protein product is CASSEGVSGWGSGANVLTF.